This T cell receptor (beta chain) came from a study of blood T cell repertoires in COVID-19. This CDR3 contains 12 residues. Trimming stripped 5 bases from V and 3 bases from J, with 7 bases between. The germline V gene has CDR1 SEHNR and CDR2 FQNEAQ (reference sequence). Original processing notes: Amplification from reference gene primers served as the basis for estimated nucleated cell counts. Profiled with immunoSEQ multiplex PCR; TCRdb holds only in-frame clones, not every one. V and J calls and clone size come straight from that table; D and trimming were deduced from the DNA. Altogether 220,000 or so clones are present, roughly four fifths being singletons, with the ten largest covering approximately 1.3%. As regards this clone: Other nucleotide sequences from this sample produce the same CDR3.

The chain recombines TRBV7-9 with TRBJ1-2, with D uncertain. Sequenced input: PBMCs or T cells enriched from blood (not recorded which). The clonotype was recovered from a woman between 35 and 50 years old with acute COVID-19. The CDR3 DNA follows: TGTGCCAGCAGCCGAACGGACTATGGCTACACCTTC. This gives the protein CASSRTDYGYTF.